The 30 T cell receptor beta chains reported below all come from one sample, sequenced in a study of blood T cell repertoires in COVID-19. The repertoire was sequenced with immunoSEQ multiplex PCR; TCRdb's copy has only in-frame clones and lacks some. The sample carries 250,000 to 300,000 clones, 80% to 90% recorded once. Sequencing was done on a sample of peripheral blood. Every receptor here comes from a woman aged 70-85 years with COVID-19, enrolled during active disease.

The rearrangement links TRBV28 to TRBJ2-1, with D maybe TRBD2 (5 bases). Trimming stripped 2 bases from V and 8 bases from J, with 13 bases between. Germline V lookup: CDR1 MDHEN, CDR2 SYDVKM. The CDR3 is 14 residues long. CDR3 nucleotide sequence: TGTGCCAGCAGTTTACGGGGAATGGTAGATGAGCAGTTCTTC. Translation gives CASSLRGMVDEQFF.

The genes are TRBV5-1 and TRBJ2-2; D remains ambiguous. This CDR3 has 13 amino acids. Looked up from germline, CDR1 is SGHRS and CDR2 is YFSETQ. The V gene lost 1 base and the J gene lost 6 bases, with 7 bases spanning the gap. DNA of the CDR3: TGCGCCAGCAGCTTGCCTGCGGCCGGGGAGCTGTTTTTT. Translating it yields CASSLPAAGELFF.

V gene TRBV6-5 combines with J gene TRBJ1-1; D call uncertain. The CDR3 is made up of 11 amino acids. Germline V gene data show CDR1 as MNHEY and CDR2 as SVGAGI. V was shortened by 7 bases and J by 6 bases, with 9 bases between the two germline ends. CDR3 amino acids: CASTKAAEAFF. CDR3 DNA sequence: TGTGCCAGCACCAAAGCCGCTGAAGCTTTCTTT.

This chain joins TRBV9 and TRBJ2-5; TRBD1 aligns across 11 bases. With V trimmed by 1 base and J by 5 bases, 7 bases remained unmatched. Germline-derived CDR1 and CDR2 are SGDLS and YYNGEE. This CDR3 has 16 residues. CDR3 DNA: TGTGCCAGCAGCGTAAATGGACAGGGGGCAGGGGAGACCCAGTACTTC. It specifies CASSVNGQGAGETQYF.

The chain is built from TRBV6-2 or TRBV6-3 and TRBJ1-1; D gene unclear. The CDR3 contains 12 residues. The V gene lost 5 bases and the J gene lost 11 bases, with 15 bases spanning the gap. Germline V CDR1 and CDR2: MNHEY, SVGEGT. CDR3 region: CASSLTSIGAFF. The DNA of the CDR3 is TGTGCCAGCAGTCTTACTTCCATTGGTGCTTTCTTT.

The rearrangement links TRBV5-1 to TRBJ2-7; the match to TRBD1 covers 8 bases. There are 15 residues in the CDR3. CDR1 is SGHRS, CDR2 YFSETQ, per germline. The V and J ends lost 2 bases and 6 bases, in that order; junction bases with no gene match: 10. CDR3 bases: TGCGCCAGCAGCTTTTCTATTCGACAGGGGAGCGAGCAGTACTTC. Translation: CASSFSIRQGSEQYF. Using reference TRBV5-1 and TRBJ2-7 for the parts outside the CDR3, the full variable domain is KAGVTQTPRYLIKTRGQQVTLSCSPISGHRSVSWYQQTPGQGLQFLFEYFSETQRNKGNFPGRFSGRQFSNSRSEMNVSTLELGDSALYLCASSFSIRQGSEQYFGPGTRLTVT.

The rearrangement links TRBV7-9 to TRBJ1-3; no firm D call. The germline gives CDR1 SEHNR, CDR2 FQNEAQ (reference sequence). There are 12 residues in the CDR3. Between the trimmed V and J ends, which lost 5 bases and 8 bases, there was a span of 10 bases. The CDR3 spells CASSLDLDTIYF. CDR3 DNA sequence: TGTGCCAGCAGCCTCGACTTGGACACCATATATTTT.

CDR3 protein: CAWSERTEGTF. CDR3 DNA: TGTGCCTGGAGTGAGAGGACTGAGGGAACCTTC. The chain uses TRBV30 and TRBJ1-2; no clear D. Germline V gene lookup returns CDR1 GTSNPN and CDR2 SVGIG (reference sequence). Trimming pared 1 base from V and 14 bases from J, leaving 14 bases between. The CDR3 sequence is 11 residues long.

CDR3 in DNA: TGTGCCAGTAGTGAGCGGACAGGGGCGATGAACACTGAAGCTTTCTTT. Its protein product is CASSERTGAMNTEAFF. The chain carries TRBV19 and TRBJ1-1; 9 bases align to TRBD1. The CDR3 has 16 residues. Germline CDR1 LNHDA, CDR2 SQIVND (reference sequence). V lost 5 bases to trimming and J lost 0 bases; unmatched junction nucleotides: 7.

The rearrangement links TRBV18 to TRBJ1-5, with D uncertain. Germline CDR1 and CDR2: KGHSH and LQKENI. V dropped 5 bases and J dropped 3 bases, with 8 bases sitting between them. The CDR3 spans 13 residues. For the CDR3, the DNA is TGTGCCAGCTCAGCGGGAGTCAATCAGCCCCAGCATTTT. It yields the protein CASSAGVNQPQHF.

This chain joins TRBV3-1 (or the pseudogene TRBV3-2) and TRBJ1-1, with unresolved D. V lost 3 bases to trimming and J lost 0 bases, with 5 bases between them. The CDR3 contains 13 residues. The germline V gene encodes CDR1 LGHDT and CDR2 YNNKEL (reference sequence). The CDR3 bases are TGTGCCAGCAGCCACAACATGAACACTGAAGCTTTCTTT. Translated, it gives CASSHNMNTEAFF.

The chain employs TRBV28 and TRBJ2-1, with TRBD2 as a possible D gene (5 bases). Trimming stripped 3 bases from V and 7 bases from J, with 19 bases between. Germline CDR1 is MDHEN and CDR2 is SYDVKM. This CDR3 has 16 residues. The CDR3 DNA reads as TGTGCCAGCAGTTTCGGCATATTAGTTTCGGGGAATGAGCAGTTCTTC. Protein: CASSFGILVSGNEQFF. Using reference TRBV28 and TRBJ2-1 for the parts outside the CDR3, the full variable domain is DVKVTQSSRYLVKRTGEKVFLECVQDMDHENMFWYRQDPGLGLRLIYFSYDVKMKEKGDIPEGYSVSREKKERFSLILESASTNQTSMYLCASSFGILVSGNEQFFGPGTRLTVL.

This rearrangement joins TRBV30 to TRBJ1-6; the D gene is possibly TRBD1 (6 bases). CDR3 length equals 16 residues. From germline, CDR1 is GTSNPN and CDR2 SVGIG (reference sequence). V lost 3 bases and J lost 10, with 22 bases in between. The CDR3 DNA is TGTGCCTGGAGGGTAGAAGGGGGTCTCAGGGGCTCACCCCTCCACTTT. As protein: CAWRVEGGLRGSPLHF.

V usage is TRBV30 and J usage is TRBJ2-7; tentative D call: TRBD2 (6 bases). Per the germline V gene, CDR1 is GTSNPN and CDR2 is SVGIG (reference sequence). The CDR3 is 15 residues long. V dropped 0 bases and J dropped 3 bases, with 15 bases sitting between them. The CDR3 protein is CAWSVIRTIYYEQYF. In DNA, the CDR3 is TGTGCCTGGAGTGTAATTAGGACTATCTACTACGAGCAGTACTTC.

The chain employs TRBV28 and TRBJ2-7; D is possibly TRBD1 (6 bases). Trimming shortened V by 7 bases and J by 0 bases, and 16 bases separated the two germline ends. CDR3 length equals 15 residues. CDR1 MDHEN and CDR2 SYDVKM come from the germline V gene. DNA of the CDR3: TGTGCCAGCAAAGTTCACGGGACAAGCTCCTACGAGCAGTACTTC. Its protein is CASKVHGTSSYEQYF.

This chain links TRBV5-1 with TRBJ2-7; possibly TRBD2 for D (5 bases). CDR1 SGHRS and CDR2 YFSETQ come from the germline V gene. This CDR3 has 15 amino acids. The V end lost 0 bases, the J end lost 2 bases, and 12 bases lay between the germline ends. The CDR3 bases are TGCGCCAGCAGCTTGGGGGGAGCTGGGGCCTACGAGCAGTACTTC. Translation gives CASSLGGAGAYEQYF.

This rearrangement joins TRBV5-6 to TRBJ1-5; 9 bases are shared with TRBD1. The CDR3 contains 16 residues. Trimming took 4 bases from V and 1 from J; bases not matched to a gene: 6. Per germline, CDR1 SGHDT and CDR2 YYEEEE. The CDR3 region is CASSEGTGISNQPQHF. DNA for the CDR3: TGTGCCAGCAGCGAGGGGACAGGGATCAGCAATCAGCCCCAGCATTTT.

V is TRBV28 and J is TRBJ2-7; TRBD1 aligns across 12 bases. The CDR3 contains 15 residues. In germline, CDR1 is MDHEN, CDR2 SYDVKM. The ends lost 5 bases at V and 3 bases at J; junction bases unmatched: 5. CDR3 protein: CASSRDRGPLYEQYF. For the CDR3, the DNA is TGTGCCAGCAGTCGGGACAGGGGGCCACTCTACGAGCAGTACTTC. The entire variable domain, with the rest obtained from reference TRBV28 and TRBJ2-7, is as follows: DVKVTQSSRYLVKRTGEKVFLECVQDMDHENMFWYRQDPGLGLRLIYFSYDVKMKEKGDIPEGYSVSREKKERFSLILESASTNQTSMYLCASSRDRGPLYEQYFGPGTRLTVT.

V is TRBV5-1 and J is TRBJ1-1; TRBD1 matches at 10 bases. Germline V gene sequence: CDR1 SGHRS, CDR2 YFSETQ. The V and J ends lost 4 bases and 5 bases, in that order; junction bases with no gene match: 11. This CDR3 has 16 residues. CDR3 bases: TGCGCCAGCAGCAAGTCCGGGACAGGGGCGAATACTGAAGCTTTCTTT. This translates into CASSKSGTGANTEAFF.

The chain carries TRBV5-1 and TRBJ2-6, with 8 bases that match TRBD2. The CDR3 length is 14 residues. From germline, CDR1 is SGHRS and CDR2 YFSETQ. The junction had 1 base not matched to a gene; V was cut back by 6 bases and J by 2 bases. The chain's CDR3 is CASIAGTGANVLTF. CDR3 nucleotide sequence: TGCGCCAGCATAGCGGGAACTGGGGCCAACGTCCTGACTTTC.

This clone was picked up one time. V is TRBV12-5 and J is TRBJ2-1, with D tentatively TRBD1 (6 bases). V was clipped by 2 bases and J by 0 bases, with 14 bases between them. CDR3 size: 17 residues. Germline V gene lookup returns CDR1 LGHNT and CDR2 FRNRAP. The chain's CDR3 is CASGLPTGTSSYNEQFF. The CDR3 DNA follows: TGTGCTAGTGGTTTGCCCACCGGGACAAGCTCCTACAATGAGCAGTTCTTC.

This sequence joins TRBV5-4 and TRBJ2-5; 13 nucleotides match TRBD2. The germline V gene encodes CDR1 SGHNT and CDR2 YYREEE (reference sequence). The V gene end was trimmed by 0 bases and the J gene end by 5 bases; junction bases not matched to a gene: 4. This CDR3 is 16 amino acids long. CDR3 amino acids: CASSLDGLAGEETQYF. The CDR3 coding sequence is TGTGCCAGCAGCTTGGACGGACTAGCGGGAGAGGAGACCCAGTACTTC.

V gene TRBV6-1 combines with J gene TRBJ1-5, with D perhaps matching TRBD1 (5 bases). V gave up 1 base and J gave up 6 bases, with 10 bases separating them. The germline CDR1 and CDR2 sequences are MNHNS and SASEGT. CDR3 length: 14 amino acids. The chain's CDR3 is CASSEGRGSQPQHF. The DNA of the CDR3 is TGTGCCAGCAGTGAAGGGAGGGGTAGTCAGCCCCAGCATTTT.

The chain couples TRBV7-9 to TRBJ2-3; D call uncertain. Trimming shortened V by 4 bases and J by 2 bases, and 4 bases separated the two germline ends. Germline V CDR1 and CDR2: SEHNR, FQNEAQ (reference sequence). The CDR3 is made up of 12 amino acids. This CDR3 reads CASSSLTDTQYF. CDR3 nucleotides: TGTGCCAGCAGCTCCCTCACAGATACGCAGTATTTT.

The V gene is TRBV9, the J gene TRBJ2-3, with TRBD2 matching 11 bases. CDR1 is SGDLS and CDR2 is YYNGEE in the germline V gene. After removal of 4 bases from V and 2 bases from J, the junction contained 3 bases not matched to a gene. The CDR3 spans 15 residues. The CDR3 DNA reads TGTGCCAGCAGCTTGGGACTAGCGGCCACAGATACGCAGTATTTT. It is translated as CASSLGLAATDTQYF.

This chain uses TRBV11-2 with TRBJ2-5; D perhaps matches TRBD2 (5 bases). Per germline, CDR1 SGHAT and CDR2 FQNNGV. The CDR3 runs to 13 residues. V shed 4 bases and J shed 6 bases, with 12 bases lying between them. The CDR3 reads CASSSGLSQTQYF. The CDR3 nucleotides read TGTGCCAGCAGCTCCGGACTCTCCCAGACCCAGTACTTC.

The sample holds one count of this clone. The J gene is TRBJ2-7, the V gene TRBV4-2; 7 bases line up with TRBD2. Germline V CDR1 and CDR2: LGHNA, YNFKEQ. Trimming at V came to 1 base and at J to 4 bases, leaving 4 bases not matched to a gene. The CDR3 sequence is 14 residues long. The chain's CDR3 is CASSQAGRLYEQYF. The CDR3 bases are TGTGCCAGCAGCCAAGCCGGGAGGTTGTACGAGCAGTACTTC.

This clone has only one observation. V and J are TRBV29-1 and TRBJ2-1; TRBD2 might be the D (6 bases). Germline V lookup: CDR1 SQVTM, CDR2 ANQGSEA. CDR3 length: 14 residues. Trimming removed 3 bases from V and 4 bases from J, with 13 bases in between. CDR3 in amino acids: CSVDAGTRYNEQFF. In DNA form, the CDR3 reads TGCAGCGTTGATGCGGGGACCCGTTACAATGAGCAGTTCTTC.

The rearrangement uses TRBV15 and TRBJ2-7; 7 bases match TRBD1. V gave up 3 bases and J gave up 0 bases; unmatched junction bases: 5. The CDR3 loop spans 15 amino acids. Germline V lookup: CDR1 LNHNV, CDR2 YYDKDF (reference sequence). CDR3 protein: CATSRDRPSSYEQYF. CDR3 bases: TGTGCCACCAGCAGGGACAGGCCAAGCTCCTACGAGCAGTACTTC.

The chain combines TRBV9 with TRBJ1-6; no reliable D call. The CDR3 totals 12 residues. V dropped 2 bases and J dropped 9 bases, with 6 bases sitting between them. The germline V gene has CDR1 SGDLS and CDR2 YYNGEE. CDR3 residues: CASSVPGSPLHF. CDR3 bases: TGTGCCAGCAGCGTGCCCGGTTCACCCCTCCACTTT.